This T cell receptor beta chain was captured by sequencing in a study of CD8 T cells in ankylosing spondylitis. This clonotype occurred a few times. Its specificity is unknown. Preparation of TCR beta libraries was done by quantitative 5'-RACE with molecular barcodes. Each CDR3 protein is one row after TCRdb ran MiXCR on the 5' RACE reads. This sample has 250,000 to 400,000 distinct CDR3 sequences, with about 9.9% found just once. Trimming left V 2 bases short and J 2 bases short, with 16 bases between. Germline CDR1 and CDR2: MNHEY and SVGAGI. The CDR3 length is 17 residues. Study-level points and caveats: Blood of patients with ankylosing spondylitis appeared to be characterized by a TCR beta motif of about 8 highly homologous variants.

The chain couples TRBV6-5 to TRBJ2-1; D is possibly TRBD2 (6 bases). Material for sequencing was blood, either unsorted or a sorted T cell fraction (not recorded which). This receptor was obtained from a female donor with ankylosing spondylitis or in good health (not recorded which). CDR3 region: CASSYTGRLGPYNEQFF. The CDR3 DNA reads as TGTGCCAGCAGTTACACCGGCAGACTAGGACCCTACAATGAGCAGTTCTTC.